This is a list of T cell receptor beta chains from one sample in a study of radiotherapy plus CTLA-4 blockade in lung cancer. TCRdb keeps only in-frame clones here, not all; method: immunoSEQ multiplex PCR. Among roughly 58,000 clones listed, roughly four fifths were seen once. The material was peripheral blood, obtained from a patient treated with radiotherapy plus ipilimumab. The receptor set was obtained from a human donor with non-small cell lung cancer whose response to radiotherapy plus ipilimumab could not be evaluated. CDR3s include the opening cysteine and the closing phenylalanine or tryptophan. The D gene is left open where the match is weak. Only part of the rows carry a size: once, few, many, or a class if the clone is expanded.

CASSYLDRVTDTQYF | TGTGCCAGCAGTTACTTGGACAGGGTAACAGATACGCAGTATTTT | TRBV6-6 | . | TRBJ2-3 | TRBD1
CASSYRDRVGNQPQHF | TGTGCCAGCAGTTACCGGGACAGGGTCGGGAATCAGCCCCAGCATTTT | TRBV6-6 | . | TRBJ1-5 | TRBD1
CASSLAALAGGLLF | TGTGCCAGCAGCTTAGCGGCCCTAGCGGGAGGTCTACTCTTC | TRBV7-2 | . | TRBJ2-7 | TRBD2
CASSSRLGGPYEQYF | TGTGCCAGCAGCTCAAGACTAGGCGGGCCCTACGAGCAGTACTTC | TRBV6-1 | . | TRBJ2-7 | .
CASSHGRVYGYTF | TGTGCCAGTAGTCACGGCAGGGTCTATGGCTACACCTTC | TRBV19 | . | TRBJ1-2 | .
CASRQSTYEQYF | TGCGCCAGCAGACAATCCACCTACGAGCAGTACTTC | TRBV5-1 | . | TRBJ2-7 | .
CASSRTGFQETQYF | TGCGCCAGCAGCCGGACAGGTTTCCAAGAGACCCAGTACTTC | TRBV4-3 | . | TRBJ2-5 | TRBD1
CASSLVRGWGQNTEAFF | TGTGCCAGCAGCTTAGTCCGCGGTTGGGGGCAGAACACTGAAGCTTTCTTT | TRBV11-2 | . | TRBJ1-1 | .
CASSDRGGYSNQPQHF | TGTGCCAGCAGTGACCGGGGAGGTTATAGCAATCAGCCCCAGCATTTT | TRBV6-4 | . | TRBJ1-5 | .
CASSISGDYYGYTF | TGTGCCAGTAGTATATCGGGGGACTACTATGGCTACACCTTC | TRBV19 | . | TRBJ1-2 | .
CASSVPPGQGKDANYGYTF | TGTGCCAGTAGTGTCCCACCGGGACAGGGGAAGGATGCTAACTATGGCTACACCTTC | TRBV19 | . | TRBJ1-2 | TRBD1
CAWSVPRGLSYGYTF | TGTGCCTGGAGTGTACCCAGGGGGTTGAGCTATGGCTACACCTTC | TRBV30 | few | TRBJ1-2 | TRBD1
CASSYRSSGNTIYF | TGTGCCAGCAGCTACCGGTCCTCTGGAAACACCATATATTTT | TRBV7-2 | few | TRBJ1-3 | .
CASSVWADREHTQYF | TGTGCCAGCAGCGTGTGGGCGGACAGGGAACATACGCAGTATTTT | TRBV5-6 | . | TRBJ2-3 | TRBD1
CASSSPERLNTEAFF | TGTGCCAGCAGTTCCCCTGAGAGGTTGAACACTGAAGCTTTCTTT | TRBV28 | . | TRBJ1-1 | .
CASSFGESGANVLTF | TGCGCCAGCAGCTTTGGGGAGTCTGGGGCCAACGTCCTGACTTTC | TRBV5-1 | . | TRBJ2-6 | .
CASSLDGLAGSYNEQFF | TGCGCCAGCAGCCTTGACGGCCTAGCGGGATCCTACAATGAGCAGTTCTTC | TRBV4-3 | . | TRBJ2-1 | TRBD2
CSIKAAGPENYGYTF | TGCAGCATAAAAGCCGCGGGCCCTGAGAACTATGGCTACACCTTC | TRBV29-1 | . | TRBJ1-2 | .
CASSLDWSSGSGYNEQFF | TGTGCCAGCAGCTTAGATTGGTCTAGCGGGAGTGGGTACAATGAGCAGTTCTTC | TRBV11-3 | . | TRBJ2-1 | TRBD2
CASSHRDRGYTF | TGCGCCAGCAGCCACAGGGACAGGGGCTACACCTTC | TRBV4-3 | few | TRBJ1-2 | TRBD1
CASVRGQGNTEAFF | TGTGCCAGTGTCCGTGGACAGGGCAACACTGAAGCTTTCTTT | TRBV2 | . | TRBJ1-1 | TRBD1
CASSPRIGQGGYGYTF | TGTGCCAGCAGTCCACGAATAGGACAGGGCGGATATGGCTACACCTTC | TRBV27 | . | TRBJ1-2 | TRBD1
CASRTDSEAFF | TGTGCCAGCAGGACTGACAGTGAAGCTTTCTTT | TRBV27 | . | TRBJ1-1 | .
CASGISGGNNEQFF | TGTGCTAGTGGCATTAGCGGGGGCAACAATGAGCAGTTCTTC | TRBV12-5 | . | TRBJ2-1 | TRBD2
CASNPGRGLNYGYTF | TGTGCCAGTAATCCTGGAAGAGGGCTTAACTATGGCTACACCTTC | TRBV19 | . | TRBJ1-2 | .
CASSLRRIDTQYF | TGTGCCAGCAGTTTACGGAGGATTGATACGCAGTATTTT | TRBV28 | . | TRBJ2-3 | .
CASSPRAGRTGELFF | TGTGCCAGTAGTCCTCGCGCGGGGAGGACCGGGGAGCTGTTTTTT | TRBV19 | . | TRBJ2-2 | .
CASSLGLPGLAGATDTQYF | TGTGCCAGCAGCTTAGGGCTACCAGGACTAGCGGGAGCAACAGATACGCAGTATTTT | TRBV11-3 | . | TRBJ2-3 | TRBD2
CASSRDTFTDTQYF | TGTGCCAGCAGCAGAGACACATTCACAGATACGCAGTATTTT | TRBV9 | . | TRBJ2-3 | .
CASSLDITDTQYF | TGCGCCAGCAGCTTGGACATCACAGATACGCAGTATTTT | TRBV5-1 | . | TRBJ2-3 | .
CASSPGQANSPLHF | TGCGCCAGCAGTCCTGGACAGGCGAATTCACCCCTCCACTTT | TRBV10-2 | . | TRBJ1-6 | TRBD1
CASSQGVAGGEQYF | TGTGCCAGCAGCCAGGGGGTAGCGGGGGGGGAGCAGTACTTC | TRBV7-6 | . | TRBJ2-5 | TRBD2
CASTAGTDYGYTF | TGTGCCAGCACCGCCGGGACAGACTATGGCTACACCTTC | TRBV5-6 | . | TRBJ1-2 | TRBD1
CAISSGLAGSYEQYF | TGTGCCATCAGCTCGGGACTAGCGGGGTCCTACGAGCAGTACTTC | TRBV10-3 | . | TRBJ2-7 | TRBD2
CASSLDGREQFF | TGCGCCAGCAGCTTGGATGGGCGAGAGCAGTTCTTC | TRBV5-1 | . | TRBJ2-1 | .
CASSSGQGKNEKLFF | TGTGCCAGCAGCTCCGGACAGGGGAAAAATGAAAAACTGTTTTTT | TRBV7-7 | . | TRBJ1-4 | TRBD1
CASTLSRQGALGSPLHF | TGTGCCAGCACCCTGTCCCGACAGGGGGCATTAGGGTCACCCCTCCACTTT | TRBV19 | . | TRBJ1-6 | TRBD1
CASRGGLAFSEVKNIQYF | TGTGCCAGCAGGGGGGGACTAGCCTTCTCGGAAGTCAAAAACATTCAGTACTTC | TRBV2 | . | TRBJ2-4 | TRBD2
CASSVRDRGYGYTF | TGTGCCAGCAGCGTCCGGGACAGGGGTTATGGCTACACCTTC | TRBV9 | . | TRBJ1-2 | TRBD1
CARRFAQTSGRTTYEQYF | TGTGCCAGGAGATTCGCCCAGACTAGCGGGAGGACCACCTACGAGCAGTACTTC | TRBV21-1 | few | TRBJ2-7 | .
CASSRSGTGWSGANVLTF | TGTGCCAGCAGCCGCTCGGGGACAGGGTGGTCTGGGGCCAACGTCCTGACTTTC | TRBV7-2 | . | TRBJ2-6 | TRBD1